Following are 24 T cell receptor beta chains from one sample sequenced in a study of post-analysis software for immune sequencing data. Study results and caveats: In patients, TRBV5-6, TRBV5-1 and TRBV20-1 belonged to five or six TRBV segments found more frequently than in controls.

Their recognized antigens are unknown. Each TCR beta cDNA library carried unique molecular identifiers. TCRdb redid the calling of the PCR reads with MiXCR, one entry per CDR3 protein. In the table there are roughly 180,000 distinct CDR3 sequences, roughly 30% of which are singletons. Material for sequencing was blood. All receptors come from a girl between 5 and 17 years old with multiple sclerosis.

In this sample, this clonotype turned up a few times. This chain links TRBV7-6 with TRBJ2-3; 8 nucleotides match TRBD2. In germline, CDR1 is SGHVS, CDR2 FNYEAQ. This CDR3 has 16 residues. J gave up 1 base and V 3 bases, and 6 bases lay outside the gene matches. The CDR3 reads CASSFERETGTDTQYF. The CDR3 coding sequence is TGTGCCAGCAGCTTCGAGCGGGAGACTGGCACAGATACGCAGTATTTT. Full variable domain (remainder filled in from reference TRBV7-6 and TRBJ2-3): GAGVSQSPRYKVTKRGQDVALRCDPISGHVSLYWYRQALGQGPEFLTYFNYEAQQDKSGLPNDRFSAERPEGSISTLTIQRTEQRDSAMYRCASSFERETGTDTQYFGPGTRLTVL.

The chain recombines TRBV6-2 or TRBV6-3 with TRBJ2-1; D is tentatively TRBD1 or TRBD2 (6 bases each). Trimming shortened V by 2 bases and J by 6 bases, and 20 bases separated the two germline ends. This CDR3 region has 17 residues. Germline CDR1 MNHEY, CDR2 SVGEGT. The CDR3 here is CASSYLLSNEGGNEQFF. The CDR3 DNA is TGTGCCAGCAGTTACCTTCTTAGCAACGAGGGGGGCAATGAGCAGTTCTTC.

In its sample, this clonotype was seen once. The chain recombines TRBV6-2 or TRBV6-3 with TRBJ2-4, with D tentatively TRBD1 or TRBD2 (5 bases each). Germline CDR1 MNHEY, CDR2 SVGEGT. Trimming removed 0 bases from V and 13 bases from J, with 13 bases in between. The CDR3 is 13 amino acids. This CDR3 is CASSYSGVGEQYF. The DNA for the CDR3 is TGTGCCAGCAGTTACTCGGGGGTTGGTGAGCAGTACTTC.

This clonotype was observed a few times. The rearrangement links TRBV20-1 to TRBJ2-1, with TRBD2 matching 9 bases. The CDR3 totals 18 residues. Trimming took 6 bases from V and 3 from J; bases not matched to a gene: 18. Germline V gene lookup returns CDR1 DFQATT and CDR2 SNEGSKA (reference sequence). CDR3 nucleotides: TGCAGTGCCCCTGGGCGGGAGGGCCGGTCACAGGTCTACAATGAGCAGTTCTTC. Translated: CSAPGREGRSQVYNEQFF.

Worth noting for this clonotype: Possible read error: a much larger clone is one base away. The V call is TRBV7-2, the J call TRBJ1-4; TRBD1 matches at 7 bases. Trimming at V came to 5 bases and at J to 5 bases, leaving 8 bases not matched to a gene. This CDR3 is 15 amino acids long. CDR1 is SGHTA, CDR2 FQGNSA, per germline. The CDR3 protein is CTSSRVGGPNEKLFF. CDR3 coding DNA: TGTACCAGCAGCCGGGTAGGGGGCCCCAATGAAAAACTGTTTTTT.

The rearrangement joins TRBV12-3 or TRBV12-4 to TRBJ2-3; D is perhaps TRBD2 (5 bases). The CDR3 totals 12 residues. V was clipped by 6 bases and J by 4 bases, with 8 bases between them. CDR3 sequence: CASSPRADTQYF. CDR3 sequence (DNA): TGTGCCAGCAGCCCGAGGGCAGATACGCAGTATTTT.

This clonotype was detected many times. The CDR3 nucleotides read TGCGCCAGCAGCCAAGGTGGCATTCGAGACGGCGAGCAGTACTTC. It encodes CASSQGGIRDGEQYF. The chain employs TRBV4-1 and TRBJ2-7; unclear D gene. Deletions cut 1 base from V and 6 bases from J, with 16 bases between. The CDR3 is 15 amino acids. Looked up from germline, CDR1 is MGHRA and CDR2 is YSYEKL.

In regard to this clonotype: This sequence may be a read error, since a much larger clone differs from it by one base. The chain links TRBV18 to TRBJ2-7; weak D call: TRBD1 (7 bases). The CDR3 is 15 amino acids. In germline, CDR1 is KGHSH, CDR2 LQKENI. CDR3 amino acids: CASPPRTGLRYEQYF. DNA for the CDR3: TGTGCCAGCCCACCCCGGACAGGACTACGCTACGAGCAGTACTTC.

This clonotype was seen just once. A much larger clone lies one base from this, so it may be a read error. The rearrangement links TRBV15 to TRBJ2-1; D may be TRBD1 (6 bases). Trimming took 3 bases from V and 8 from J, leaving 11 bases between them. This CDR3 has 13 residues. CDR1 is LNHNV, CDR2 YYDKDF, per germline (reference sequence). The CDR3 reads CATSRDSDDEQFF. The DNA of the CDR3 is TGTGCCACCAGCAGGGACAGTGACGATGAGCAGTTCTTC.

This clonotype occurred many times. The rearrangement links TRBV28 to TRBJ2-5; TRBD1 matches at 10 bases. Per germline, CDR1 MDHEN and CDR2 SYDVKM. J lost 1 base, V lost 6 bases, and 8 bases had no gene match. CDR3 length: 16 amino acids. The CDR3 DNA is TGTGCCAGCAGCTCGTTGACAGGGGGCGGCCAAGAGACCCAGTACTTC. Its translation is CASSSLTGGGQETQYF.

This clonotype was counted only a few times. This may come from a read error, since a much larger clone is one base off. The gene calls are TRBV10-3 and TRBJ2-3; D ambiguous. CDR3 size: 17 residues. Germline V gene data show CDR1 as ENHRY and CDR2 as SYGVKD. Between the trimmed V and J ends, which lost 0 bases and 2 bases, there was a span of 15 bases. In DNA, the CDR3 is TGTGCCATCAGTGAGTCGGCCCAGAGGTTATACACAGATACGCAGTATTTT. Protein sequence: CAISESAQRLYTDTQYF.

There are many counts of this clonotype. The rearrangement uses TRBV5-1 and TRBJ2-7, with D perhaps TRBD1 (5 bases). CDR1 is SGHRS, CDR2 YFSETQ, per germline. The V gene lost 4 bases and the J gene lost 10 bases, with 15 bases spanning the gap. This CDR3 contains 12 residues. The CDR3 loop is CASSVNTGIQYF. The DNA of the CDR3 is TGCGCCAGCAGCGTAAATACAGGTATTCAGTACTTC.

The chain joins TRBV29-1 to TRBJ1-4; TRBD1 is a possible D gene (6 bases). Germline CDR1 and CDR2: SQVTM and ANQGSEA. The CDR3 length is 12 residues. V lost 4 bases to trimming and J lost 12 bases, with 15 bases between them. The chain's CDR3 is CSVGWGASQLFF. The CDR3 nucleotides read TGCAGCGTTGGTTGGGGGGCGAGTCAACTGTTTTTT.

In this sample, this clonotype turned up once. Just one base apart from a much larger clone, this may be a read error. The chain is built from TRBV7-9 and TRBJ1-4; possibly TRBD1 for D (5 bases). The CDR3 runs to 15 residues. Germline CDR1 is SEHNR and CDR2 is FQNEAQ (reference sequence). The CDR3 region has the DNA TGTGCCAGCAGCGGAGGGGCTGCGACTAATGAAGAACTGTTTTTT. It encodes CASSGGAATNEELFF.

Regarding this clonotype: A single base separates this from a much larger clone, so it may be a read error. CDR3 sequence: CAWIPRWREGHSEQFF. The CDR3 DNA reads TGTGCCTGGATCCCACGGTGGCGGGAGGGGCACAGTGAGCAGTTCTTC. The chain links TRBV30 to TRBJ2-1; the match to TRBD2 covers 9 bases. Looked up from germline, CDR1 is GTSNPN and CDR2 is SVGIG (reference sequence). The CDR3 runs to 16 residues. The V gene end was trimmed by 4 bases and the J gene end by 9 bases; junction bases not matched to a gene: 16.

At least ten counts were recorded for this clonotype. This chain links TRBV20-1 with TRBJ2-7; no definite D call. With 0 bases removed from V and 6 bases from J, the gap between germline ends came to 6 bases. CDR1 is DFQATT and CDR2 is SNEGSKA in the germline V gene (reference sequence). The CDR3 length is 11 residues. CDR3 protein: CSAREYVEQYF. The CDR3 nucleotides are TGCAGTGCTAGAGAATACGTCGAGCAGTACTTC.

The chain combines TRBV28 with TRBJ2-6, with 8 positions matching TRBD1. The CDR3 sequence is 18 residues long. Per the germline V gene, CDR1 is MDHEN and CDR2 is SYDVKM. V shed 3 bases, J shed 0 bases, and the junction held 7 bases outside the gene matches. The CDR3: CASSLVVGQGSGANVLTF. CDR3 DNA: TGTGCCAGCAGTTTGGTCGTAGGACAGGGCTCTGGGGCCAACGTCCTGACTTTC. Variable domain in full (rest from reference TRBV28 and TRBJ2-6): DVKVTQSSRYLVKRTGEKVFLECVQDMDHENMFWYRQDPGLGLRLIYFSYDVKMKEKGDIPEGYSVSREKKERFSLILESASTNQTSMYLCASSLVVGQGSGANVLTFGAGSRLTVL.

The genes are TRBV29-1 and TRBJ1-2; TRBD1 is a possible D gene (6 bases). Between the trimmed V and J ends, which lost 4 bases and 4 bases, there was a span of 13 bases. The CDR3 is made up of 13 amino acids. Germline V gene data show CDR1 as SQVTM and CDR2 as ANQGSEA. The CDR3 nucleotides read TGCAGCGTTGGGGCAGGGGTAAGCTATGGCTACACCTTC. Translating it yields CSVGAGVSYGYTF.

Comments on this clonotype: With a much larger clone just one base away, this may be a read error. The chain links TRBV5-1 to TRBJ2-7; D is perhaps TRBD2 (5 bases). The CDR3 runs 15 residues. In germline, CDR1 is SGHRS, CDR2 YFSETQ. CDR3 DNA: TGCGCCGGCAGCTTGGAGAGGGTCCAAACCTACGAGCAGTACTTC. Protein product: CAGSLERVQTYEQYF.

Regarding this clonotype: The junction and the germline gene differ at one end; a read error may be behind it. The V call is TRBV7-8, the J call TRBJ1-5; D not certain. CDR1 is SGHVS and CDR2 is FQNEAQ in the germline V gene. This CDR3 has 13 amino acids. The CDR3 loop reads CASGLGFGQPQHF. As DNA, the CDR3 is TGTGCCAGCGGCTTAGGATTCGGTCAGCCCCAGCATTTT.

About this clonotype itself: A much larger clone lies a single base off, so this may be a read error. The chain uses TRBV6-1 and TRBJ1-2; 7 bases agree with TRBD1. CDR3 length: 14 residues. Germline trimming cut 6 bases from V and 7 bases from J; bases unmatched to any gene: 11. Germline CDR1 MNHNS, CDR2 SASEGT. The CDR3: CASRPQGDKSGYTF. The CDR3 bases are TGTGCCAGCAGGCCCCAGGGGGATAAGAGTGGCTACACCTTC.

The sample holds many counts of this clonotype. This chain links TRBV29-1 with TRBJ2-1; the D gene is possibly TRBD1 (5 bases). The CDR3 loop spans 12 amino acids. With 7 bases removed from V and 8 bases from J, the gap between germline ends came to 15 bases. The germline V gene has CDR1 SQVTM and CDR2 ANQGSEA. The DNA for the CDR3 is TGCAGCGCGGTCCCAGGGCAGGATGAGCAGTTCTTC. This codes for CSAVPGQDEQFF.

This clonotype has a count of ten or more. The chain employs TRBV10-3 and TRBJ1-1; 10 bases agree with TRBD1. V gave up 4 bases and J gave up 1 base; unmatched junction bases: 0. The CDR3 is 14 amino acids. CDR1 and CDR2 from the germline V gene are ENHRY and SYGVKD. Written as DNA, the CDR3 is TGTGCCATCAGTGGGACAGGGGGGAACACTGAAGCTTTCTTT. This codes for CAISGTGGNTEAFF.

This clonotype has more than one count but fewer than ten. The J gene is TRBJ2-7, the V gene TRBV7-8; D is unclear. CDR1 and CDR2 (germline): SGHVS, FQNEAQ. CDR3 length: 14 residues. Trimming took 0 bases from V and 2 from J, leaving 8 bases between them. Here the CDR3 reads CASSLAPWTYEQYF. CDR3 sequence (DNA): TGTGCCAGCAGCTTAGCTCCCTGGACCTACGAGCAGTACTTC.